This T cell receptor beta chain comes out of a study of T cells expressing NK-cell markers. Following a re-call of the 5' RACE reads, TCRdb has one entry per CDR3 protein and lacks DNA. The data show thousands of distinct CDR3 sequences, and the top ten clones hold about 55%. This CDR3 comprises 11 residues. The gene calls are TRBV12-3 or TRBV12-4 and TRBJ2-2. Sequencing was performed on blood T cells: a sorted CD56 or NKG2C T cell subset, CD4+ or CD8+ T cells, or bulk PBMC T cells (not recorded which). The origin of this receptor is a man aged 18 to 30 in good health. The CDR3 protein is CASSFLGELFF.